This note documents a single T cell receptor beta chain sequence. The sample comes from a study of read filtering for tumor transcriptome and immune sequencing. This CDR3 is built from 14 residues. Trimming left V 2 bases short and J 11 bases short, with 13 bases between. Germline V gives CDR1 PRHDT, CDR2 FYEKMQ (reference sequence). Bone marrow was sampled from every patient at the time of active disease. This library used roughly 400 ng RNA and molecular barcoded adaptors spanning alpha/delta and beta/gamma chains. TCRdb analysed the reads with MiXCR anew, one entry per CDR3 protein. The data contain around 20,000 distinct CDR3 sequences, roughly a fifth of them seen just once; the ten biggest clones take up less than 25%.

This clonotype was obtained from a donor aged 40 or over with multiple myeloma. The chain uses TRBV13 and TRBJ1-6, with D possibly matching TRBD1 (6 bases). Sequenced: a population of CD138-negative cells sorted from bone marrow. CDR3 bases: TGTGCCAGCAGCTTATCAGGGGTTCGACCACCCCTCCACTTT. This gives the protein CASSLSGVRPPLHF.